These 24 T cell receptor beta chains were sequenced from one sample in a study of Ad26.COV2.S vaccination and SARS-CoV-2 variants. Treatment in this sample: around 19 received Ad26.COV2.S at low or high dose, single or two shots; 5 received placebo; per-sample allocation not given. Sampling occurred on day 63 after the first vaccine or placebo injection. Assay: immunoSEQ multiplex PCR; the TCRdb copy retains only in-frame clones and omits some. The data contain around 320,000 clones, more than 70% of them seen just once; the ten biggest clones take up roughly 2.1%. This specimen was peripheral blood, taken in a trial of Ad26.COV2.S vaccine versus placebo. These receptors originate from a person aged 18-60 years who received the Ad26.COV2.S COVID-19 vaccine or a placebo.

This rearrangement joins TRBV30 to TRBJ1-2; possibly TRBD1 for D (5 bases). Trimming shortened V by 0 bases and J by 6 bases, and 23 bases separated the two germline ends. The CDR3 is made up of 17 amino acids. The germline V gene has CDR1 GTSNPN and CDR2 SVGIG (reference sequence). The DNA for the CDR3 is TGTGCCTGGAGTGTAGACCCATCAGGGACGCTACTTCATGGCTACACCTTC. Amino acids: CAWSVDPSGTLLHGYTF.

V and J are TRBV7-9 and TRBJ1-6; D uncertain. This CDR3 region has 15 residues. V was trimmed by 2 bases and J by 8 bases, leaving 13 bases between them. CDR1 and CDR2 (germline): SEHNR, FQNEAQ (reference sequence). CDR3 DNA sequence: TGTGCCAGCAGCTTACAGGCCGCTTTGGATTCACCCCTCCACTTT. Amino acids: CASSLQAALDSPLHF.

The chain has TRBV4-1 and TRBJ1-5; a possible D gene is TRBD1 (5 bases). V lost 1 base and J lost 5, with 12 bases in between. Germline CDR1 reads MGHRA; CDR2 reads YSYEKL. This CDR3 spans 15 amino acids. The CDR3 here is CASSQVFGGDQPQHF. In DNA, the CDR3 is TGCGCCAGCAGCCAAGTATTTGGGGGTGATCAGCCCCAGCATTTT.

The rearrangement joins TRBV9 to TRBJ1-2, with TRBD1 identical over 9 bases. The CDR3 runs 12 residues. The V gene's germline CDR1 is SGDLS and CDR2 YYNGEE. Germline trimming cut 3 bases from V and 8 bases from J; bases unmatched to any gene: 2. Here the CDR3 DNA reads TGTGCCAGCAGCGAGGGACAGGGAGGCTACACCTTC. Residues: CASSEGQGGYTF.

This chain connects TRBV10-3 to TRBJ1-4; no firm D call. V was pared by 9 bases and J by 0 bases, with 11 bases between. The germline V gene encodes CDR1 ENHRY and CDR2 SYGVKD. The CDR3 runs 14 residues. The CDR3, as DNA: TGTGCCATTTCGGCGGAAACAACTAATGAAAAACTGTTTTTT. Encoded protein: CAISAETTNEKLFF.

This clone has just one count. The chain carries TRBV6-6 and TRBJ2-1; possible D gene TRBD2, 6 bases. CDR1 MNHNY and CDR2 SVGAGI come from the germline V gene (reference sequence). V was shortened by 6 bases and J by 8 bases, with 17 bases between the two germline ends. There are 14 residues in the CDR3. The CDR3 region is CASRPDSTGDEQFF. For the CDR3, the DNA is TGTGCCAGCAGACCTGACTCGACGGGGGATGAGCAGTTCTTC.

The chain is built from TRBV4-2 and TRBJ1-2; tentatively, D is TRBD1 (6 bases). The CDR3 runs to 13 residues. V was pared by 5 bases and J by 4 bases, with 11 bases between. Germline assignment: CDR1 LGHNA and CDR2 YNFKEQ. The CDR3 DNA is TGTGCCAGCAGCGCGGAGGGGGTCTATGGCTACACCTTC. Its translation: CASSAEGVYGYTF.

The chain recombines TRBV4-3 with TRBJ2-6; the match to TRBD1 covers 10 bases. Trimming cost V 4 bases and J 2 bases; bases outside gene matches: 17. The CDR3 sequence is 21 residues long. The germline V gene has CDR1 LGHNA and CDR2 YSLEER. The chain's CDR3 is CASSPRRIDRGRETGANVLTF. As DNA, the CDR3 is TGCGCCAGCAGCCCCCGCCGCATCGACAGGGGGCGCGAAACTGGGGCCAACGTCCTGACTTTC.

J is TRBJ1-4 and V is TRBV5-1; D remains ambiguous. From germline, CDR1 is SGHRS and CDR2 YFSETQ. The CDR3 length is 14 residues. Trimming left V 0 bases short and J 1 base short, with 4 bases between. This CDR3 is CASSLGITNEKLFF. For the CDR3, the DNA is TGCGCCAGCAGCTTGGGGATAACTAATGAAAAACTGTTTTTT.

In its sample, this clone was seen once. The chain carries TRBV6-5 and TRBJ1-6; D remains ambiguous. Germline assignment: CDR1 MNHEY and CDR2 SVGAGI. The CDR3 spans 14 residues. Trimming removed 5 bases from V and 13 bases from J, with 18 bases in between. In DNA form, the CDR3 reads TGTGCCAGCAGTCGCTACCGGGCTAACCCCCCCCTCCACTTT. Translated, it gives CASSRYRANPPLHF.

In its sample, this clone was seen once. This rearrangement joins TRBV6-5 to TRBJ1-1; TRBD1 matches 7 bases. The CDR3 runs 15 residues. V trimming: 5 bases; J trimming: 1 base; junction bases outside the gene matches: 7. Germline V gives CDR1 MNHEY, CDR2 SVGAGI. The CDR3 loop is CASSPGGLTNTEAFF. The DNA for the CDR3 is TGTGCCAGCAGTCCAGGGGGACTTACGAACACTGAAGCTTTCTTT.

This sequence joins TRBV30 and TRBJ2-3, with 11 bases aligning to TRBD2. The CDR3 is made up of 14 amino acids. V gave up 4 bases and J gave up 2 bases; unmatched junction bases: 2. Germline V CDR1 and CDR2: GTSNPN, SVGIG (reference sequence). CDR3: CAWTSGGLTDTQYF. DNA for the CDR3: TGTGCCTGGACTAGCGGGGGGCTCACAGATACGCAGTATTTT.

The chain has TRBV25-1 and TRBJ2-1; either TRBD1 or TRBD2 may supply D (6 bases each). The CDR3 consists of 13 residues. The ends were cut back, 7 bases at V and 9 bases at J, with 16 bases in the middle. Germline V CDR1 and CDR2: MGHDK, SYGVNS. This CDR3 is CASTDGGRGEQFF. The CDR3 DNA reads TGTGCCAGCACCGACGGGGGCAGGGGTGAGCAGTTCTTC.

This clone was found once. V is TRBV12-5 and J is TRBJ1-1; D not certain. Germline V gives CDR1 LGHNT, CDR2 FRNRAP. CDR3 length equals 13 residues. V lost 5 bases and J 8 bases, leaving 15 bases between the germline ends. CDR3 in amino acids: CASGQEPGSEAFF. CDR3 in DNA: TGTGCTAGTGGTCAAGAACCGGGATCAGAAGCTTTCTTT.

The V gene is TRBV15, the J gene TRBJ1-2; possible D gene TRBD1, 5 bases. The germline V and J ends were trimmed by 0 bases and 6 bases, with 11 bases remaining between them. Looked up from germline, CDR1 is LNHNV and CDR2 is YYDKDF (reference sequence). The CDR3 totals 14 residues. The CDR3 loop reads CATSRDIRGDGYTF. The CDR3 DNA sequence: TGTGCCACCAGCAGAGATATAAGGGGAGATGGCTACACCTTC.

V usage is TRBV19 and J usage is TRBJ2-7; the match to TRBD2 covers 7 bases. V lost 4 bases, J lost 2 bases, and 8 bases stayed unmatched. Germline lookup yields CDR1 LNHDA and CDR2 SQIVND (reference sequence). This CDR3 has 15 residues. CDR3 nucleotides: TGTGCCAGTAGTACCCAGCGGGGACCAACCTACGAGCAGTACTTC. Translation: CASSTQRGPTYEQYF.

The DNA of the CDR3 is TGTGCCAGCAGCTTTTTACGACAGGGGAACACTGAAGCTTTCTTT. Translation gives CASSFLRQGNTEAFF. The J gene is TRBJ1-1, the V gene TRBV5-4; 7 bases are shared with TRBD1. V lost 2 bases to trimming and J lost 1 base; unmatched junction nucleotides: 5. The CDR3 spans 15 residues. CDR1 and CDR2 (germline): SGHNT, YYREEE (reference sequence).

The rearrangement uses TRBV6-1 and TRBJ1-5; D gene ambiguous. The germline gives CDR1 MNHNS, CDR2 SASEGT. This CDR3 has 13 amino acids. Deletions cut 3 bases from V and 7 bases from J, with 10 bases between. CDR3 coding DNA: TGTGCCAGCAGTGAGTTAAATAACCAGCCCCAGCATTTT. Translation gives CASSELNNQPQHF.

The V and J genes are TRBV5-1 and TRBJ2-6, with no clear D. Trimming took off 0 bases at V and 0 bases at J, with 7 bases between the two ends. The CDR3 has 16 residues. CDR1 is SGHRS and CDR2 is YFSETQ in the germline V gene. This chain's CDR3 is CASSLDSHSGANVLTF. DNA for the CDR3: TGCGCCAGCAGCTTGGACAGCCACTCTGGGGCCAACGTCCTGACTTTC.

The V and J genes are TRBV5-6 and TRBJ1-5, with 7 positions matching TRBD1. Per the germline V gene, CDR1 is SGHDT and CDR2 is YYEEEE. The CDR3 contains 17 residues. V shed 3 bases and J 3 bases; nucleotides not matched to a gene: 12. CDR3: CASSSKPRTGDNQPQHF. CDR3 DNA sequence: TGTGCCAGCAGCTCCAAACCACGCACAGGGGACAATCAGCCCCAGCATTTT.

This chain connects TRBV2 to TRBJ1-1; unclear D gene. The CDR3 totals 15 residues. Trimming removed 1 base from V and 2 bases from J, with 11 bases in between. Looked up from germline, CDR1 is SNHLY and CDR2 is FYNNEI. The CDR3 protein is CASSEDLGRNTEAFF. The CDR3 nucleotides are TGTGCCAGCAGTGAAGATCTCGGCAGAAACACTGAAGCTTTCTTT. Full variable domain (remainder filled in from reference TRBV2 and TRBJ1-1): EPEVTQTPSHQVTQMGQEVILRCVPISNHLYFYWYRQILGQKVEFLVSFYNNEISEKSEIFDDQFSVERPDGSNFTLKIRSTKLEDSAMYFCASSEDLGRNTEAFFGQGTRLTVV.

This clone was found a few times. The chain's CDR3 is CASSRTDRYEQYF. CDR3 DNA sequence: TGTGCCAGCAGTAGGACAGACCGCTACGAGCAGTACTTC. This sequence joins TRBV6-5 and TRBJ2-7; D perhaps matches TRBD1 (6 bases). This CDR3 spans 13 amino acids. Trimming took 5 bases from V and 3 from J, leaving 11 bases between them. Germline V gene data show CDR1 as MNHEY and CDR2 as SVGAGI.

The genes are TRBV29-1 and TRBJ1-4; TRBD1 matches at 8 bases. Germline CDR1 is SQVTM and CDR2 is ANQGSEA. V was clipped by 7 bases and J by 10 bases; unmatched bases: 8. This CDR3 region has 12 residues. CDR3 DNA sequence: TGCAGCGCCGGGACAGGCAACGCAAAACTGTTTTTT. It is translated as CSAGTGNAKLFF.

This clone has a single count. The gene calls are TRBV11-2 and TRBJ2-3; the D is unclear. Trimming took 1 base from V and 0 from J, leaving 11 bases between them. The length of the CDR3 is 16 residues. Germline V gene sequence: CDR1 SGHAT, CDR2 FQNNGV. The CDR3 DNA reads TGTGCCAGCAGCTTAGGACTTTACGGAAGCACAGATACGCAGTATTTT. Protein: CASSLGLYGSTDTQYF.